This T cell receptor beta chain derives from a study of cytomegalovirus exposure and HLA in healthy donors. With respect to this clone: What it binds is unknown.

The donors were healthy bone marrow donors. Study results and caveats: The study labeled 164 TCR beta chains cytomegalovirus-associated.

The PCR used 60 Vbeta and 13 Jbeta primers. Using immunoSEQ multiplex PCR, the repertoire was profiled, and TCRdb retains in-frame clones only, with some absent. This table has about 170,000 clones, roughly 70% appearing once. The V segment lost 6 bases and the J segment 3 bases; nucleotides outside the gene matches: 5. This CDR3 contains 14 residues. The germline V gene encodes CDR1 KGHSH and CDR2 LQKENI. This rearrangement joins TRBV18 to TRBJ2-1; 7 positions match TRBD2. The sequence was obtained from a woman under 30 in good health and CMV-seropositive. Sequencing was performed on PBMCs. The CDR3 region has the DNA TGTGCCAGCTCTTCCGGGACTAACTACAATGAGCAGTTCTTC. Translation gives CASSSGTNYNEQFF.